Listed here are 28 T cell receptor beta chains from one sample, sequenced in a study of blood T cell repertoires in COVID-19. TCRdb's table, derived via immunoSEQ multiplex PCR, lists solely in-frame clones and lacks some. The sample includes around 50,000 clones, 87% of them seen just once. The sequenced sample consisted of peripheral blood. The receptor source for this set is a man between 45 and 60 years old with active COVID-19.

This sequence joins TRBV3-1 (or the pseudogene TRBV3-2) and TRBJ1-6; tentatively, D is TRBD1 (5 bases). The germline V and J ends were trimmed by 4 bases and 12 bases, with 13 bases remaining between them. The CDR3 extends over 13 amino acids. CDR1 LGHDT and CDR2 YNNKEL come from the germline V gene (reference sequence). Here the CDR3 reads CASSPLGEGPLHF. The DNA for the CDR3 is TGTGCCAGCAGCCCCTTAGGGGAAGGACCCCTCCACTTT.

In this sample, this clone turned up once. The CDR3 DNA sequence: TGTGCCAGCTCACCACCAGGGACAGTCCAAGAGACCCAGTACTTC. Translated, it gives CASSPPGTVQETQYF. This rearrangement joins TRBV18 to TRBJ2-5, with 7 positions matching TRBD1. The V gene end was trimmed by 0 bases and the J gene end by 1 base; junction bases not matched to a gene: 2. Germline CDR1 reads KGHSH; CDR2 reads LQKENI. CDR3 size: 15 residues.

The rearrangement links TRBV7-9 to TRBJ2-7; tentative D call: TRBD1 (5 bases). CDR1 SEHNR and CDR2 FQNEAQ come from the germline V gene (reference sequence). This CDR3 has 16 residues. V was clipped by 4 bases and J by 6 bases, with 22 bases between them. The CDR3 region is CASSSPVSTEAPEQYF. CDR3 bases: TGTGCCAGCAGCTCCCCCGTATCGACAGAAGCCCCCGAGCAGTACTTC.

The rearrangement links TRBV5-8 to TRBJ1-4, with D unresolved. Germline V gene data show CDR1 as SGHTS and CDR2 as YDEGEE. V was clipped by 0 bases and J by 5 bases, with 8 bases between them. The CDR3 runs to 14 residues. DNA of the CDR3: TGTGCCAGCAGCTTGGTCCGAGGGAATGAAAAACTGTTTTTT. Its translation: CASSLVRGNEKLFF. Full variable domain (remainder filled in from reference TRBV5-8 and TRBJ1-4): EAGVTQSPTHLIKTRGQQATLRCSPISGHTSVYWYQQALGLGLQFLLWYDEGEERNRGNFPPRFSGRQFPNYSSELNVNALELEDSALYLCASSLVRGNEKLFFGSGTQLSVL.

In its sample, this clone was seen once. J is TRBJ2-3 and V is TRBV4-1, with D perhaps matching TRBD1 (5 bases). The germline V and J ends were trimmed by 6 bases and 1 base, with 17 bases remaining between them. This CDR3 is 16 amino acids long. Germline V CDR1 and CDR2: MGHRA, YSYEKL. In nucleotides, the CDR3 is TGCGCCAGCAGACCACCAGGGTATCTCGGCACAGATACGCAGTATTTT. Translated: CASRPPGYLGTDTQYF.

This chain uses TRBV5-4 with TRBJ1-1; no reliable D call. The V gene's germline CDR1 is SGHNT and CDR2 YYREEE (reference sequence). The V end lost 4 bases, the J end lost 1 base, and 11 bases lay between the germline ends. The CDR3 is 14 amino acids. In DNA, the CDR3 is TGTGCCAGCAGCGAGCAGGTCGGGAACACTGAAGCTTTCTTT. It codes for CASSEQVGNTEAFF. Combining the CDR3 with reference TRBV5-4 and TRBJ1-1 gives the whole variable domain ETGVTQSPTHLIKTRGQQVTLRCSSQSGHNTVSWYQQALGQGPQFIFQYYREEENGRGNFPPRFSGLQFPNYSSELNVNALELDDSALYLCASSEQVGNTEAFFGQGTRLTVV.

The chain has TRBV15 and TRBJ1-5; no definite D call. Germline V lookup: CDR1 LNHNV, CDR2 YYDKDF (reference sequence). V dropped 0 bases and J dropped 0 bases, with 9 bases sitting between them. The CDR3 has 16 amino acids. In DNA, the CDR3 is TGTGCCACCAGCAGAGATCCTGCGGATAGCAATCAGCCCCAGCATTTT. Translated, it gives CATSRDPADSNQPQHF.

This clone has a single count. CDR3: CAWSPSDRGYSNQPQHF. CDR3 in DNA: TGTGCCTGGAGTCCATCGGACAGGGGATATAGCAATCAGCCCCAGCATTTT. The chain joins TRBV30 to TRBJ1-5; 9 nucleotides agree with TRBD1. The CDR3 totals 17 residues. The trim removed 2 bases at V and 0 bases at J, leaving 8 bases unmatched. The germline CDR1 and CDR2 sequences are GTSNPN and SVGIG (reference sequence).

This clone was counted between two and nine times. The chain employs TRBV30 and TRBJ2-7; perhaps TRBD1 as D (5 bases). The CDR3 runs 15 residues. Germline loops: CDR1 GTSNPN, CDR2 SVGIG (reference sequence). V was cut by 1 base and J by 1 base, with 14 bases left in between. The CDR3 reads CAWSGAGAWSYEQYF. In nucleotides, the CDR3 is TGTGCCTGGAGTGGGGCTGGGGCTTGGTCCTACGAGCAGTACTTC.

The V gene is TRBV24-1, the J gene TRBJ1-2; D uncertain. The V end was cut by 3 bases, the J end by 8 bases, with 15 bases between. Germline values: CDR1 KGHDR, CDR2 SFDVKD. The CDR3 loop spans 14 amino acids. CDR3 in DNA: TGTGCCACCAGTGATCCCCCTTTCCCGGGGGGCTACACCTTC. Encoded protein: CATSDPPFPGGYTF.

The CDR3 DNA follows: TGTGCCAGCAGCGTGGACGGACTCTCTGGAAACACCATATATTTT. Its protein product is CASSVDGLSGNTIYF. The chain recombines TRBV9 with TRBJ1-3; no firm D call. CDR3 length: 15 amino acids. The germline gives CDR1 SGDLS, CDR2 YYNGEE. Trimming took 2 bases from V and 0 from J, leaving 9 bases between them. Full variable domain (outside the CDR3, taken from reference TRBV9 and TRBJ1-3): DSGVTQTPKHLITATGQRVTLRCSPRSGDLSVYWYQQSLDQGLQFLIQYYNGEERAKGNILERFSAQQFPDLHSELNLSSLELGDSALYFCASSVDGLSGNTIYFGEGSWLTVV.

The rearrangement links TRBV30 to TRBJ2-1, with 7 nucleotides matching TRBD1. The CDR3 consists of 14 residues. Germline V gene lookup returns CDR1 GTSNPN and CDR2 SVGIG (reference sequence). V was pared by 1 base and J by 3 bases, with 3 bases of the junction left unmatched. The CDR3 region is CAWSEGQLYNEQFF. The CDR3 nucleotides read TGTGCCTGGAGTGAGGGACAGCTCTACAATGAGCAGTTCTTC.

V and J are TRBV5-4 and TRBJ2-1; TRBD2 matches 11 bases. The CDR3 extends over 15 amino acids. The germline V gene has CDR1 SGHNT and CDR2 YYREEE (reference sequence). V lost 4 bases, J lost 7 bases, and 7 bases stayed unmatched. The CDR3 here is CASSLTSGRRNEQFF. The DNA of the CDR3 is TGTGCCAGCAGCCTAACTAGCGGGAGAAGGAATGAGCAGTTCTTC.

This chain connects TRBV6-1 to TRBJ1-6; 7 bases align to TRBD1. The CDR3 covers 17 residues. J gave up 5 bases and V 4 bases, and 11 bases lay outside the gene matches. Germline loops: CDR1 MNHNS, CDR2 SASEGT. The CDR3 spells CASSVRQGPRDNSPLHF. The CDR3 coding sequence is TGTGCCAGCAGTGTCCGACAGGGCCCACGAGATAATTCACCCCTCCACTTT.

The chain links TRBV6-1 to TRBJ1-4; D uncertain. Deletions cut 6 bases from V and 7 bases from J, with 9 bases between. This CDR3 is built from 12 residues. Looked up from germline, CDR1 is MNHNS and CDR2 is SASEGT. The CDR3 DNA follows: TGTGCCAGCAGCTACCCTCCTGAAAAACTGTTTTTT. This codes for CASSYPPEKLFF.

The V call is TRBV6-1, the J call TRBJ1-5; no firm D call. V was trimmed by 0 bases and J by 7 bases, leaving 7 bases between them. The CDR3 is made up of 13 amino acids. The germline V gene encodes CDR1 MNHNS and CDR2 SASEGT. Written as DNA, the CDR3 is TGTGCCAGCAGTGAAGCGATACGGCAGCCCCAGCATTTT. Residues: CASSEAIRQPQHF.

The rearrangement uses TRBV28 and TRBJ2-2, with TRBD2 matching 10 bases. Germline V gene lookup returns CDR1 MDHEN and CDR2 SYDVKM. The CDR3 runs 16 residues. The V gene end was trimmed by 10 bases and the J gene end by 4 bases; junction bases not matched to a gene: 12. The CDR3 bases are TGTGCCACCACACCGAGCGGGGGGGCGGTCACCGGGGAGCTGTTTTTT. Its protein is CATTPSGGAVTGELFF.

This sequence joins TRBV7-2 and TRBJ2-4, with 8 bases aligning to TRBD1. This CDR3 region has 14 residues. CDR1 is SGHTA, CDR2 FQGNSA, per germline. V lost 4 bases and J lost 4; bases outside the gene matches: 3. In nucleotides, the CDR3 is TGTGCCAGCAGCTCGACAGGGGAAAAAAACATTCAGTACTTC. It yields the protein CASSSTGEKNIQYF.

This clone has more than one count but fewer than ten. The rearrangement uses TRBV10-3 and TRBJ1-2; 10 bases are shared with TRBD1. The germline gives CDR1 ENHRY, CDR2 SYGVKD. CDR3 length: 15 amino acids. J gave up 7 bases and V 2 bases, and 7 bases lay outside the gene matches. The CDR3 region is CAISEIDRGRGGYTF. DNA for the CDR3: TGTGCCATCAGTGAGATAGACAGGGGGCGAGGTGGCTACACCTTC.

The chain couples TRBV6-6 to TRBJ2-7; TRBD1 agrees at 11 bases. The length of the CDR3 is 18 residues. The V gene's germline CDR1 is MNHNY and CDR2 SVGAGI (reference sequence). J was trimmed by 0 bases and V by 5 bases; bases with no gene match: 12. CDR3 DNA: TGTGCCAGCAGTCGCCGGGACAGGGGGATTAGTGGCTCCTACGAGCAGTACTTC. Protein sequence: CASSRRDRGISGSYEQYF.

The CDR3 DNA reads TGTGCCAGCAGCCAAGCTGGAGGGACAGTACATCAGCCCCAGCATTTT. It is translated as CASSQAGGTVHQPQHF. The chain couples TRBV3-1 (or the pseudogene TRBV3-2) to TRBJ1-5; 7 positions match TRBD1. The CDR3 is 16 amino acids. Germline assignment: CDR1 LGHDT and CDR2 YNNKEL (reference sequence). With 1 base clipped from V and 5 bases from J, the junction kept 8 bases outside the gene matches.

J is TRBJ1-2 and V is TRBV3-1 (or the pseudogene TRBV3-2), with a tentative D call TRBD1 (6 bases). CDR1 is LGHDT, CDR2 YNNKEL, per germline (reference sequence). CDR3 size: 16 residues. Trimming pared 0 bases from V and 7 bases from J, leaving 18 bases between. The CDR3 nucleotides are TGTGCCAGCAGCCAAGATACCCGGCCAGGGGTTAGTGGCTACACCTTC. Translation gives CASSQDTRPGVSGYTF.

The chain uses TRBV2 and TRBJ2-3; possibly TRBD2 for D (5 bases). The CDR3 spans 12 residues. The germline V gene has CDR1 SNHLY and CDR2 FYNNEI. V gave up 8 bases and J gave up 8 bases, with 14 bases separating them. CDR3 sequence reads: CASQSSEGTQYF. Here the CDR3 DNA reads TGTGCCAGCCAAAGTAGCGAAGGTACGCAGTATTTT.

There are a few counts of this clone. V and J are TRBV7-3 and TRBJ2-2; 9 bases are shared with TRBD2. The CDR3 contains 16 residues. After removal of 2 bases from V and 1 base from J, the junction contained 2 bases not matched to a gene. Germline V gene sequence: CDR1 SGHTA, CDR2 FQGTGA. As DNA, the CDR3 is TGTGCCAGCAGCTTACTAGCGGGGTTGAACACCGGGGAGCTGTTTTTT. This gives the protein CASSLLAGLNTGELFF. The whole variable domain, remainder taken from reference TRBV7-3 and TRBJ2-2, is GAGVSQTPSNKVTEKGKYVELRCDPISGHTALYWYRQSLGQGPEFLIYFQGTGAADDSGLPNDRFFAVRPEGSVSTLKIQRTERGDSAVYLCASSLLAGLNTGELFFGEGSRLTVL.

The chain combines TRBV24-1 with TRBJ1-5; the D gene is possibly TRBD1 (5 bases). In germline, CDR1 is KGHDR, CDR2 SFDVKD. The CDR3 totals 17 residues. V was pared by 0 bases and J by 4 bases, with 15 bases between. CDR3: CATSDLRVTGGNQPQHF. In nucleotides, the CDR3 is TGTGCCACCAGTGATTTGCGGGTGACGGGGGGGAATCAGCCCCAGCATTTT.

The chain employs TRBV5-1 and TRBJ2-7, with D perhaps TRBD2 (7 bases). The CDR3 has 15 amino acids. V lost 6 bases and J lost 0, with 16 bases in between. Germline CDR1 reads SGHRS; CDR2 reads YFSETQ. The CDR3 region is CASNTAGASSYEQYF. CDR3 nucleotides: TGCGCCAGCAACACGGCGGGGGCGAGCTCCTACGAGCAGTACTTC.

This clone has a handful of counts. CDR3 region: CASSPRGRTGVFEQYF. The CDR3 DNA follows: TGTGCCAGCAGCCCCCGGGGCAGGACAGGGGTCTTCGAGCAGTACTTC. The chain combines TRBV7-9 with TRBJ2-7; 9 bases map to TRBD1. The CDR3 sequence is 16 residues long. The germline gives CDR1 SEHNR, CDR2 FQNEAQ (reference sequence). Trimming at V came to 5 bases and at J to 6 bases, leaving 14 bases not matched to a gene.

The sample holds one count of this clone. The genes are TRBV3-1 (or the pseudogene TRBV3-2) and TRBJ1-1; D perhaps matches TRBD1 (5 bases). V gave up 1 base and J gave up 6 bases, with 12 bases separating them. The CDR3 has 14 residues. Germline V gene sequence: CDR1 LGHDT, CDR2 YNNKEL (reference sequence). DNA of the CDR3: TGTGCCAGCAGCCAAGCGGGGGGTTCGGCTGAAGCTTTCTTT. Its protein is CASSQAGGSAEAFF.